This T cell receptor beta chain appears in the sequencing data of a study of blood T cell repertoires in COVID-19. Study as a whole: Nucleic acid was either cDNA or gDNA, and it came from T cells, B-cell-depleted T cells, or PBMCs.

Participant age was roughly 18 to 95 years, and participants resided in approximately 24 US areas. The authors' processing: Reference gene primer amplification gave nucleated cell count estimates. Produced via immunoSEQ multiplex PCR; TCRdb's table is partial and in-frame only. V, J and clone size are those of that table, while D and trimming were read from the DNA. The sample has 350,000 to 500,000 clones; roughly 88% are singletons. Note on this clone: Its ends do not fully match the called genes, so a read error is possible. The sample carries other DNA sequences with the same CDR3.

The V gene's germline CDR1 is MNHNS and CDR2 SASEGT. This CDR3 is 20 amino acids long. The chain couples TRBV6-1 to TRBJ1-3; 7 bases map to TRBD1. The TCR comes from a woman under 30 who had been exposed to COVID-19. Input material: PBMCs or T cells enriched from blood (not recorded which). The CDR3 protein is CASSEVQGDFGRISGNTIYF. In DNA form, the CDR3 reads TGTGCCAGCAGTGAAGTCCAGGGGGACTTCGGTAGGATCTCTGGAAACACTATATATTTT.